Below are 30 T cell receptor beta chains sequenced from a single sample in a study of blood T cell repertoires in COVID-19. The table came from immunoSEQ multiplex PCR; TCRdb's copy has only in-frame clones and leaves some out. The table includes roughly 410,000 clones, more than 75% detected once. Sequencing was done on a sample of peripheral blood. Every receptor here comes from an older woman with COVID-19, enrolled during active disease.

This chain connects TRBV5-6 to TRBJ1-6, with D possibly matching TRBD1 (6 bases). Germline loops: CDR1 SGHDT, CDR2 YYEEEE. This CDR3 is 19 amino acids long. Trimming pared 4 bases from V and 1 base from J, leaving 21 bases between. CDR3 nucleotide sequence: TGTGCCAGCAGCCCCAACCCCTGGACAGTGGGTTCCTATAATTCACCCCTCCACTTT. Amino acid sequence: CASSPNPWTVGSYNSPLHF.

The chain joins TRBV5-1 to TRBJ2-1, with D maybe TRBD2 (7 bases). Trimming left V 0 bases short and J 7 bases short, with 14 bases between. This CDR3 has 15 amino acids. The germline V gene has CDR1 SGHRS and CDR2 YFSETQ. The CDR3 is CASSLAAGAGNEQFF. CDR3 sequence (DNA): TGCGCCAGCAGCTTGGCGGCGGGGGCGGGGAATGAGCAGTTCTTC.

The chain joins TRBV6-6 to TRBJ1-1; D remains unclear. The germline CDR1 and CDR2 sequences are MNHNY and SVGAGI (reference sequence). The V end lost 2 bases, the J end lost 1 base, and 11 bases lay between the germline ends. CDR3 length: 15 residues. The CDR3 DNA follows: TGTGCCAGCAGTTACGGTCTATCCAAGAACACTGAAGCTTTCTTT. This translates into CASSYGLSKNTEAFF.

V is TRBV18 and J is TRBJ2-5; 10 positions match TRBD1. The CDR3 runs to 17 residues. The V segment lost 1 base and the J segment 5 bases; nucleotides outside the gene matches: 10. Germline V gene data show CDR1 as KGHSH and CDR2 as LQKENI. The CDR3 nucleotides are TGTGCCAGCTCACCACTAACCCTGACAGGGGGCGCGGAGACCCAGTACTTC. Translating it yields CASSPLTLTGGAETQYF.

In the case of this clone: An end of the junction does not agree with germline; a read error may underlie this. This CDR3 is CASRIAGGGTDTQYF. The CDR3 nucleotides read TGTGCCAGTAGGATAGCGGGGGGCGGCACAGATACGCAGTATTTT. V usage is TRBV19 and J usage is TRBJ2-3; 10 bases agree with TRBD2. The V gene's germline CDR1 is LNHDA and CDR2 SQIVND (reference sequence). The CDR3 totals 15 residues.

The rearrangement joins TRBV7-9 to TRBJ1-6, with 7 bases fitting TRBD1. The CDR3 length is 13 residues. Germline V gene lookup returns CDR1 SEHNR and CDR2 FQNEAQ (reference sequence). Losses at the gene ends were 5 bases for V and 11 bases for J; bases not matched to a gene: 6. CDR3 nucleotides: TGTGCCAGCAGCCGACAGGGCCCCCCACCCCTCCACTTT. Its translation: CASSRQGPPPLHF.

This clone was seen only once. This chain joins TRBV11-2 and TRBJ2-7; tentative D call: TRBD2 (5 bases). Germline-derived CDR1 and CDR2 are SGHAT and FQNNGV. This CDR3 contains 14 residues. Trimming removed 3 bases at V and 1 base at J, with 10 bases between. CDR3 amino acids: CASSLRAVSYEQYF. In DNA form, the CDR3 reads TGTGCCAGCAGCTTGAGGGCCGTTTCCTACGAGCAGTACTTC.

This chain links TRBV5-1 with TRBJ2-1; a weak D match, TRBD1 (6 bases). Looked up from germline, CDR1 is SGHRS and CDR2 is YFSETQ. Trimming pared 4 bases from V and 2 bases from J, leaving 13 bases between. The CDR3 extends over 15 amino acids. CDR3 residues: CASSPGTHTYNEQFF. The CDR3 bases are TGCGCCAGCAGCCCGGGGACACACACCTACAATGAGCAGTTCTTC. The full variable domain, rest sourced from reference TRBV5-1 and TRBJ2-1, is KAGVTQTPRYLIKTRGQQVTLSCSPISGHRSVSWYQQTPGQGLQFLFEYFSETQRNKGNFPGRFSGRQFSNSRSEMNVSTLELGDSALYLCASSPGTHTYNEQFFGPGTRLTVL.

CDR3 amino acids: CASSLDGAPGYTF. The CDR3 bases are TGCGCCAGCAGCTTGGATGGGGCGCCTGGCTACACCTTC. J is TRBJ1-2 and V is TRBV5-1, with a weak D call TRBD1 (5 bases). Germline-derived CDR1 and CDR2 are SGHRS and YFSETQ. Between the trimmed V and J ends, which lost 0 bases and 7 bases, there was a span of 10 bases. There are 13 residues in the CDR3.

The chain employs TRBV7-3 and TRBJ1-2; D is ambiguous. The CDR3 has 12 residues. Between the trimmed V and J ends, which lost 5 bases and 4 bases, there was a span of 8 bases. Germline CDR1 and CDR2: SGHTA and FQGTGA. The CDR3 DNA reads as TGTGCCAGCAGCCTAGCGGGCTATGGCTACACCTTC. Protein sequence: CASSLAGYGYTF.

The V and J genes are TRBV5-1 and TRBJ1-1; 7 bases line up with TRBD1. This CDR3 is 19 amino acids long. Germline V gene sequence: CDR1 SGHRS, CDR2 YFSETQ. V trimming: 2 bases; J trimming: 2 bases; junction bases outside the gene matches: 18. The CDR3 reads CASSFKRQTGEGVNTEAFF. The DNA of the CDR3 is TGCGCCAGCAGCTTTAAGAGGCAAACAGGGGAAGGTGTAAACACTGAAGCTTTCTTT.

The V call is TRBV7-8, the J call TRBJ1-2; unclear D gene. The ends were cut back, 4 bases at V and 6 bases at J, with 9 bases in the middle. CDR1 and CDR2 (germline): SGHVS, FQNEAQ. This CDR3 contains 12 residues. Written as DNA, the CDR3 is TGTGCCAGCAGCTACCCCACGGATGGCTACACCTTC. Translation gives CASSYPTDGYTF.

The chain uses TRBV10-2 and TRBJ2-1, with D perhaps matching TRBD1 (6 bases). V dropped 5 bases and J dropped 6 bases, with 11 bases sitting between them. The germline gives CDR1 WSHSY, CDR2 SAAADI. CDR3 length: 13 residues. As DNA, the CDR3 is TGCGCCAGCAGTCTACAGGGCGGCAATGAGCAGTTCTTC. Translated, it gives CASSLQGGNEQFF.

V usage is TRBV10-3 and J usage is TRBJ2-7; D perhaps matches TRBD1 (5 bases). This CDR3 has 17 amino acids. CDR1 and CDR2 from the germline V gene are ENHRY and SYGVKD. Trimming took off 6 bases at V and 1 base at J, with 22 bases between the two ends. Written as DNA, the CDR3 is TGTGCCATCAGGGGGCTCTCAACAACAGGATCGTCCTACGAGCAGTACTTC. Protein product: CAIRGLSTTGSSYEQYF.

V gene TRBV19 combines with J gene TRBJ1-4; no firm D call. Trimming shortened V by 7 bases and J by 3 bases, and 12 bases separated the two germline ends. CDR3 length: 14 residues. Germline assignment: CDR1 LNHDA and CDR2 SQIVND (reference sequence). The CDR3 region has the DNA TGTGCCAGTACTCTTCGGAGTTCTAATGAAAAACTGTTTTTT. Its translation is CASTLRSSNEKLFF.

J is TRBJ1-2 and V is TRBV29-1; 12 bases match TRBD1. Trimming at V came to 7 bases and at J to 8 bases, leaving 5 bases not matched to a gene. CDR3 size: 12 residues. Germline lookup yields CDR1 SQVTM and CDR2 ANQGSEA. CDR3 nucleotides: TGCAGCGGTGGGACAGGGGGCGGAGGCTACACCTTC. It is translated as CSGGTGGGGYTF.

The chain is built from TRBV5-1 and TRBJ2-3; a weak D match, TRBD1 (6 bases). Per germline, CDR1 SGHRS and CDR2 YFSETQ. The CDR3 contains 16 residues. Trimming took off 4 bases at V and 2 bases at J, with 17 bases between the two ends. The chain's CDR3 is CASSLGPGQYTDTQYF. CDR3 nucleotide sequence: TGCGCCAGCAGCCTGGGGCCGGGACAATACACAGATACGCAGTATTTT.

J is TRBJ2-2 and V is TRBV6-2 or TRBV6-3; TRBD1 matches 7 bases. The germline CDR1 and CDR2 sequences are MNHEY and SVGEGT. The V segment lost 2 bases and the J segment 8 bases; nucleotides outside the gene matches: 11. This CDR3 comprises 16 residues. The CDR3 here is CASSYPTGVGAGELFF. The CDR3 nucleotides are TGTGCCAGCAGTTACCCAACAGGGGTTGGGGCGGGGGAGCTGTTTTTT.

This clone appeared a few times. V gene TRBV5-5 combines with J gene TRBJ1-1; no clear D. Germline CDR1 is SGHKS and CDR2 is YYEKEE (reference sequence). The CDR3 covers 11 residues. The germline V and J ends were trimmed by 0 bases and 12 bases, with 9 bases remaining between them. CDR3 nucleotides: TGTGCCAGCAGCTTGGGAGGGCGAACTTTCTTT. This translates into CASSLGGRTFF.

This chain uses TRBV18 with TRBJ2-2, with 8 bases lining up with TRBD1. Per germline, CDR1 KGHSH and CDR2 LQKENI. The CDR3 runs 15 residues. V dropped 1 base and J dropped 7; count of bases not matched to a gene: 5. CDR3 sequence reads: CASSPRQGADGELFF. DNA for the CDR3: TGTGCCAGCTCACCACGCCAGGGGGCAGACGGGGAGCTGTTTTTT.

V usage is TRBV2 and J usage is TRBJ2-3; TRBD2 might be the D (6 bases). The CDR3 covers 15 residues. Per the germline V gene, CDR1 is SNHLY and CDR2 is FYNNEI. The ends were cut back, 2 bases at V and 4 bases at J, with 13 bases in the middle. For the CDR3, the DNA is TGTGCCAGCAGTGAAAGGGCGGGGCAGGCAGATACGCAGTATTTT. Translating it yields CASSERAGQADTQYF. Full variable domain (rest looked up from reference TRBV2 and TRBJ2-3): EPEVTQTPSHQVTQMGQEVILRCVPISNHLYFYWYRQILGQKVEFLVSFYNNEISEKSEIFDDQFSVERPDGSNFTLKIRSTKLEDSAMYFCASSERAGQADTQYFGPGTRLTVL.

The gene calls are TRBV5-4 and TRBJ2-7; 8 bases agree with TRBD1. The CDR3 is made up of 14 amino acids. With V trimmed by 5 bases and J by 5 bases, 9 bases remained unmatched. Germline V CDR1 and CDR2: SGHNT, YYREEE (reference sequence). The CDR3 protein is CASRPDRGANEQYF. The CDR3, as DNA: TGTGCCAGCAGACCAGACAGGGGAGCAAACGAGCAGTACTTC.

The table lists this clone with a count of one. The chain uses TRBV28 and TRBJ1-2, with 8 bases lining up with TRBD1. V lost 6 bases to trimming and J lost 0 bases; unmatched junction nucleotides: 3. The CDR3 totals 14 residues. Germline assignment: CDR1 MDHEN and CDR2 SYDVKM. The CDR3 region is CASRMGQANYGYTF. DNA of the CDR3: TGTGCCAGCAGGATGGGACAGGCTAACTATGGCTACACCTTC.

The CDR3 reads CASSSPGQTSLEAFF. The CDR3 nucleotides are TGTGCCAGCAGTTCCCCCGGACAGACCAGCCTTGAAGCTTTCTTT. This rearrangement joins TRBV6-5 to TRBJ1-1, with D possibly TRBD1 on 6 matching bases. Trimming removed 4 bases from V and 7 bases from J, with 19 bases in between. This CDR3 has 15 amino acids. Germline V lookup: CDR1 MNHEY, CDR2 SVGAGI.

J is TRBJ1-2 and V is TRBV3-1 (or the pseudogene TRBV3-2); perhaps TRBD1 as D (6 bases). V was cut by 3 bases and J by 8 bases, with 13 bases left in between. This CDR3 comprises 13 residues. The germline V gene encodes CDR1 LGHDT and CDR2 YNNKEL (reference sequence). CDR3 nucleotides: TGTGCCAGCAGCCACAGGGGCACGGAGGGCTACACCTTC. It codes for CASSHRGTEGYTF.

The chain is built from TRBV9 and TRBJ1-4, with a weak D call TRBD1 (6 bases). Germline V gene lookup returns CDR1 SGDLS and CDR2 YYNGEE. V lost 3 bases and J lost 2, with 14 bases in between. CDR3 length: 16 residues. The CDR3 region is CASSARQASTNEKLFF. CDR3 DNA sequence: TGTGCCAGCAGCGCTAGACAGGCGTCCACTAATGAAAAACTGTTTTTT.

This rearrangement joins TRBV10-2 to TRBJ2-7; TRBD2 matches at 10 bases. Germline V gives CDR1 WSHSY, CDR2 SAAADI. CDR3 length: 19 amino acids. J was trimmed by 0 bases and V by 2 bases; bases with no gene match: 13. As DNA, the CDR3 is TGCGCCAGCAGTGAGATCCCCGGCCTAGCGGGGGCGAGCTCCTACGAGCAGTACTTC. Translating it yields CASSEIPGLAGASSYEQYF.

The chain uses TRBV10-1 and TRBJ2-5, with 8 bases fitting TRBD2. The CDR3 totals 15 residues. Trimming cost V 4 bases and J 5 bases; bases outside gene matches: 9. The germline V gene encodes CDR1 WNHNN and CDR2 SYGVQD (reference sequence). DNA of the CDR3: TGCGCCAGCAGTGGATCCAGCGGGGGACGGGAGACCCAGTACTTC. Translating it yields CASSGSSGGRETQYF.

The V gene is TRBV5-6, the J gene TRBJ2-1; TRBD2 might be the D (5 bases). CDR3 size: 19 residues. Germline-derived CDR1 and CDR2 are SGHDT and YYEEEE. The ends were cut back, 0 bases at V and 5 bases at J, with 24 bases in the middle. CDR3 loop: CASSLVARAPNWRNNEQFF. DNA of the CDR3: TGTGCCAGCAGCTTGGTAGCAAGGGCCCCCAATTGGAGGAACAATGAGCAGTTCTTC. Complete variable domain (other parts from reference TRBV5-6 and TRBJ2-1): DAGVTQSPTHLIKTRGQQVTLRCSPKSGHDTVSWYQQALGQGPQFIFQYYEEEERQRGNFPDRFSGHQFPNYSSELNVNALLLGDSALYLCASSLVARAPNWRNNEQFFGPGTRLTVL.

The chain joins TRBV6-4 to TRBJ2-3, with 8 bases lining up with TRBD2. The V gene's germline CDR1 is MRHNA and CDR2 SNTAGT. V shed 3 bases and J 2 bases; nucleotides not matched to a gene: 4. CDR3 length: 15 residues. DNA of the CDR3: TGTGCCAGCAGTGAGCGGGGGGTCGTCACAGATACGCAGTATTTT. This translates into CASSERGVVTDTQYF.